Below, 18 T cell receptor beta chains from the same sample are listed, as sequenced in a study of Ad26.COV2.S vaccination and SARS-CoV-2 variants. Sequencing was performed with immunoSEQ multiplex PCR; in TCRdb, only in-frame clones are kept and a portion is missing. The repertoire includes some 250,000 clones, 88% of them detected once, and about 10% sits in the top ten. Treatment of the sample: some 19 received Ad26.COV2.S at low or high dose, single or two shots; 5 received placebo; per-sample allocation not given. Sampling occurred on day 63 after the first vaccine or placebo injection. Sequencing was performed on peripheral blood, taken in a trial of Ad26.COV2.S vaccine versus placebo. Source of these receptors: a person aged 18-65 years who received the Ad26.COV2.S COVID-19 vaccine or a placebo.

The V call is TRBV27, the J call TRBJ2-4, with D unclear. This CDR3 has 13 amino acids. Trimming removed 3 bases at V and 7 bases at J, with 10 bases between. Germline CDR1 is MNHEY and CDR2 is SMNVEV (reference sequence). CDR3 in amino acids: CASSFSRSNIQYF. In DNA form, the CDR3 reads TGTGCCAGCAGTTTTTCCCGGTCCAACATTCAGTACTTC.

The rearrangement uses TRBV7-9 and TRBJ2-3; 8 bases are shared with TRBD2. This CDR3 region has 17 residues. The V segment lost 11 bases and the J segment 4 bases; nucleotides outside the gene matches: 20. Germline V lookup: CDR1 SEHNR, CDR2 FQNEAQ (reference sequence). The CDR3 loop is CALLLRAGGIGADTQYF. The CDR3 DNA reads TGTGCCCTCCTTCTCCGGGCGGGGGGAATTGGGGCAGATACGCAGTATTTT.

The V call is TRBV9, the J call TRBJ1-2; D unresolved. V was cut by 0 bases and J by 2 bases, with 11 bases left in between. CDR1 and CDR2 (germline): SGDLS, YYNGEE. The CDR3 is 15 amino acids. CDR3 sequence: CASSVGRGGNYGYTF. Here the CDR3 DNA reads TGTGCCAGCAGCGTAGGTCGGGGAGGGAACTATGGCTACACCTTC.

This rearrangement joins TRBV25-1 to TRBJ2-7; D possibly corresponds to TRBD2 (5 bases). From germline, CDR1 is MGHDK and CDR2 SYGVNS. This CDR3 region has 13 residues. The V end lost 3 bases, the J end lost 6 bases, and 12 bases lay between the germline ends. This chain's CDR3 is CASSEGDLREQYF. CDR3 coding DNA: TGTGCCAGCAGTGAGGGAGACTTACGCGAGCAGTACTTC.

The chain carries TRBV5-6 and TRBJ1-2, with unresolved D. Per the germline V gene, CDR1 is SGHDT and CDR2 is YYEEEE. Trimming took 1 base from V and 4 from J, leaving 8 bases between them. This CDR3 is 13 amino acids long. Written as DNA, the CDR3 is TGTGCCAGCAGCTTGATGGCCAGCTATGGCTACACCTTC. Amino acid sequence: CASSLMASYGYTF.

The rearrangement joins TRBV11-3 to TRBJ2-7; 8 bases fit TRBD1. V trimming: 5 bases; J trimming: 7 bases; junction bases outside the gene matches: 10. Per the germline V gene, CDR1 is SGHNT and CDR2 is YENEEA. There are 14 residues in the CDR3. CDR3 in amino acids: CASSQQGDRREQYF. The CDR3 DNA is TGTGCCAGCAGCCAACAGGGGGATCGGAGGGAGCAGTACTTC.

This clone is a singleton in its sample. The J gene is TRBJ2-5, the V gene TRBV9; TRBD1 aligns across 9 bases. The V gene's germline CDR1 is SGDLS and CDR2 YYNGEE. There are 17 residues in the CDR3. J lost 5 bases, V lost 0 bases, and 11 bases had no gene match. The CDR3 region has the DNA TGTGCCAGCAGCGTAGATACAGGGGGCGGATTGAAGGAGACCCAGTACTTC. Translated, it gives CASSVDTGGGLKETQYF.

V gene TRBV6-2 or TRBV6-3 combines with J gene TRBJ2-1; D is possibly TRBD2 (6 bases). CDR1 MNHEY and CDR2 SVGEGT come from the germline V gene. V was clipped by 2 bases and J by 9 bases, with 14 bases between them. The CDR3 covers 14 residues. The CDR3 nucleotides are TGTGCCAGCAGTTACCGACTAGAGAGTGGTGAGCAGTTCTTC. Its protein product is CASSYRLESGEQFF.

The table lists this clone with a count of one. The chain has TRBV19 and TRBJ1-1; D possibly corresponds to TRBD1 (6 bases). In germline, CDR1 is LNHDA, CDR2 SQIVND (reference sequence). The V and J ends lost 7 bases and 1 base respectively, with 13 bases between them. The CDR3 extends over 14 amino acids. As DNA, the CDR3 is TGTGCCAGTACCTCAGGACAGCCGAACACTGAAGCTTTCTTT. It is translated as CASTSGQPNTEAFF.

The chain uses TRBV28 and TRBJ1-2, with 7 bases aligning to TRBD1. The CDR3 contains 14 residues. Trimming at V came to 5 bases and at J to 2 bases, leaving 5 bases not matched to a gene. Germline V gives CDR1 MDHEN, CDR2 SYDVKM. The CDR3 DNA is TGTGCCAGCAGTCGACAGGGAACCAACTATGGCTACACCTTC. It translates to CASSRQGTNYGYTF.

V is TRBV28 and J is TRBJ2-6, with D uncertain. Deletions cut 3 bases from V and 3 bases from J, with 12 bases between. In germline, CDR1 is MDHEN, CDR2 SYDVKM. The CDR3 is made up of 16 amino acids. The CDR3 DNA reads TGTGCCAGCAGTTTTACCTCTAGTGGTGGGGCCAACGTCCTGACTTTC. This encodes CASSFTSSGGANVLTF.

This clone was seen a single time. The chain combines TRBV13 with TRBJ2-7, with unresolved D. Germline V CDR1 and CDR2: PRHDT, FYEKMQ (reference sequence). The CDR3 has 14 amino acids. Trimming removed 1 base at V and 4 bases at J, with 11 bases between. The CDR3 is CASSLAGFGYEQYF. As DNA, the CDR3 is TGTGCCAGCAGCTTAGCCGGGTTTGGATACGAGCAGTACTTC.

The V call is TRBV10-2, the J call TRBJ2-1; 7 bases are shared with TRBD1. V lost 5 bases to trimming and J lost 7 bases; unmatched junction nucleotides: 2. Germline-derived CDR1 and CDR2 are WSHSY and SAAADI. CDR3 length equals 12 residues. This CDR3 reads CASSIQGNEQFF. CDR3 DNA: TGCGCCAGCAGTATACAGGGGAATGAGCAGTTCTTC.

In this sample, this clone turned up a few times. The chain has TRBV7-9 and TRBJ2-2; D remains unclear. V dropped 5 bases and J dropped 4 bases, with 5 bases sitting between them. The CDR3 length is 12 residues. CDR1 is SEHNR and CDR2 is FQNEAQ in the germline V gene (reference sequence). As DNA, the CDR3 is TGTGCCAGCAGCCTCACCACCGGGGAGCTGTTTTTT. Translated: CASSLTTGELFF.

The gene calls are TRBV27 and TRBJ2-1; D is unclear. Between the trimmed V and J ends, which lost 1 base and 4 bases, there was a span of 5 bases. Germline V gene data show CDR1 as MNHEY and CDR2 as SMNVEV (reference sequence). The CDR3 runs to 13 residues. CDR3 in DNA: TGTGCCAGCAGTTTATTTGGATACAATGAGCAGTTCTTC. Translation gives CASSLFGYNEQFF.

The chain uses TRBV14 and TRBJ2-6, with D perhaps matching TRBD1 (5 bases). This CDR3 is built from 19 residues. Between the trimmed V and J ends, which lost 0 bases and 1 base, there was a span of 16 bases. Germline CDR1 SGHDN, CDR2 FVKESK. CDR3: CASSQEIWAGYSGANVLTF. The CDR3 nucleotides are TGTGCCAGCAGCCAAGAAATCTGGGCAGGGTATTCTGGGGCCAACGTCCTGACTTTC.

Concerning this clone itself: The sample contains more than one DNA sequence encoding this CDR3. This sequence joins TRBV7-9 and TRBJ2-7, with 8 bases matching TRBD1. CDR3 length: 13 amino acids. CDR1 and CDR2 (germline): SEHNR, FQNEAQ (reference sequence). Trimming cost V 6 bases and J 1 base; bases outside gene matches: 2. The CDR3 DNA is TGTGCCAGCAGTCGGACAGGGTCCTACGAGCAGTACTTC. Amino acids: CASSRTGSYEQYF.

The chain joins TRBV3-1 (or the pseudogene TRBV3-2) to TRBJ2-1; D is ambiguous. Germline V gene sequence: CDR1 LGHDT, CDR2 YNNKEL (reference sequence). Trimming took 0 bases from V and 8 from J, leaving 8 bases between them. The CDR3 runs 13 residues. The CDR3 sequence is CASSQDLLDEQFF. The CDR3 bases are TGTGCCAGCAGCCAAGATCTACTCGATGAGCAGTTCTTC.